These 27 T cell receptor beta chains were all obtained from the same sample, sequenced in a study of shared clonotypes between healthy human individuals. Clones were sequenced by immunoSEQ multiplex PCR, and TCRdb holds only the in-frame ones, with some missing. The data show millions of clones, roughly 96% seen once. The material sequenced was naive CD4+ T cells sorted from blood. As for subset: CD45RA+ positively selected. The source is a man aged 18 to 29 in good health.

The chain recombines TRBV10-3 with TRBJ2-7; 8 bases line up with TRBD2. Germline trimming cut 8 bases from V and 1 base from J; bases unmatched to any gene: 13. The CDR3 loop spans 16 amino acids. CDR1 ENHRY and CDR2 SYGVKD come from the germline V gene. This CDR3 reads CAISRAGASGSYEQYF. The CDR3 nucleotides are TGTGCCATCTCACGGGCCGGGGCTAGCGGGTCCTACGAGCAGTACTTC.

The chain combines TRBV2 with TRBJ1-2, with D maybe TRBD1 (5 bases). The CDR3 runs to 13 residues. The germline V gene encodes CDR1 SNHLY and CDR2 FYNNEI. The V gene lost 8 bases and the J gene lost 3 bases, with 13 bases spanning the gap. For the CDR3, the DNA is TGTGCCAGCGCACCCCAGGGCTACTATGGCTACACCTTC. It encodes CASAPQGYYGYTF.

This clone was recorded a few times. J is TRBJ2-7 and V is TRBV5-8, with 8 nucleotides matching TRBD1. V trimming: 4 bases; J trimming: 0 bases; junction bases outside the gene matches: 9. CDR1 and CDR2 (germline): SGHTS, YDEGEE. This CDR3 is 16 amino acids long. Here the CDR3 reads CASSLEDRAPSYEQYF. Written as DNA, the CDR3 is TGTGCCAGCAGCCTGGAGGACAGGGCCCCCTCCTACGAGCAGTACTTC. The full variable domain, completed using reference TRBV5-8 and TRBJ2-7, is EAGVTQSPTHLIKTRGQQATLRCSPISGHTSVYWYQQALGLGLQFLLWYDEGEERNRGNFPPRFSGRQFPNYSSELNVNALELEDSALYLCASSLEDRAPSYEQYFGPGTRLTVT.

This rearrangement joins TRBV13 to TRBJ2-5, with D possibly being TRBD1 or TRBD2 (6 bases each). Per germline, CDR1 PRHDT and CDR2 FYEKMQ (reference sequence). There are 15 residues in the CDR3. Trimming stripped 6 bases from V and 5 bases from J, with 19 bases between. The CDR3 sequence is CASSRKTGAAETQYF. Written as DNA, the CDR3 is TGTGCCAGCAGTCGCAAGACGGGGGCCGCGGAGACCCAGTACTTC.

The gene calls are TRBV6-1 and TRBJ2-7; D gene uncertain. V was trimmed by 6 bases and J by 2 bases, leaving 14 bases between them. This CDR3 is built from 14 residues. Germline CDR1 is MNHNS and CDR2 is SASEGT. In DNA, the CDR3 is TGTGCCAGCAGCGACCGTAGCCGCACCTACGAGCAGTACTTC. Its translation is CASSDRSRTYEQYF.

A word on this clone: The sample has other DNA sequences that encode this CDR3 too. The chain's CDR3 is CSVEGTGSSYNEQFF. The CDR3 nucleotides are TGCAGCGTTGAGGGTACGGGTTCCTCCTACAATGAGCAGTTCTTC. The chain couples TRBV29-1 to TRBJ2-1; no firm D call. Per germline, CDR1 SQVTM and CDR2 ANQGSEA. This CDR3 is 15 amino acids long. V was pared by 3 bases and J by 0 bases, with 12 bases between.

The DNA for the CDR3 is TGTGCCAGGGGATCCTCCTACACCTTC. Amino acid sequence: CARGSSYTF. This rearrangement joins TRBV2 to TRBJ1-2; no clear D. V lost 9 bases, J lost 10 bases, and 9 bases lay in between. This CDR3 is built from 9 residues. The V gene's germline CDR1 is SNHLY and CDR2 FYNNEI.

The CDR3 protein is CASSLVGSGYEQYF. CDR3 DNA: TGTGCCAGCAGCTTAGTAGGGTCCGGGTACGAGCAGTACTTC. The chain has TRBV7-2 and TRBJ2-7; D is unclear. V gave up 1 base and J gave up 4 bases, with 11 bases separating them. The V gene's germline CDR1 is SGHTA and CDR2 FQGNSA. The CDR3 has 14 residues.

This chain uses TRBV18 with TRBJ1-5; D remains unclear. Germline assignment: CDR1 KGHSH and CDR2 LQKENI. The germline V and J ends were trimmed by 1 base and 4 bases, with 8 bases remaining between them. The CDR3 runs 14 residues. The CDR3 reads CASSPLVGNQPQHF. The CDR3 DNA follows: TGTGCCAGCTCACCACTCGTGGGGAATCAGCCCCAGCATTTT.

The rearrangement links TRBV7-2 to TRBJ1-2; D might be TRBD1 (6 bases). Trimming removed 5 bases at V and 5 bases at J, with 21 bases between. The CDR3 totals 16 residues. Germline loops: CDR1 SGHTA, CDR2 FQGNSA. CDR3: CASSPGGAGATYGYTF. The CDR3 DNA reads TGTGCCAGCAGCCCCGGAGGCGCAGGGGCCACTTATGGCTACACCTTC.

V and J are TRBV6-6 and TRBJ1-2; D may be TRBD1 (5 bases). The V and J ends lost 5 bases and 4 bases respectively, with 8 bases between them. The CDR3 is 12 amino acids. Germline V gene lookup returns CDR1 MNHNY and CDR2 SVGAGI (reference sequence). CDR3 in DNA: TGTGCCAGCAGTCCGAGGGGCTATGGCTACACCTTC. This codes for CASSPRGYGYTF.

This rearrangement joins TRBV27 to TRBJ2-7, with a possible D match to TRBD2 (6 bases). Between the trimmed V and J ends, which lost 3 bases and 4 bases, there was a span of 16 bases. The CDR3 is 15 amino acids. Germline V gene sequence: CDR1 MNHEY, CDR2 SMNVEV (reference sequence). CDR3 sequence (DNA): TGTGCCAGCAGTTTCGGGACTGAGGCATGGTACGAGCAGTACTTC. Translation gives CASSFGTEAWYEQYF.

As for this clone: The same CDR3 also results from other DNA sequences found in this sample. This chain joins TRBV6-5 and TRBJ1-5, with 8 bases aligning to TRBD1. Looked up from germline, CDR1 is MNHEY and CDR2 is SVGAGI. The CDR3 extends over 14 amino acids. With V trimmed by 5 bases and J by 6 bases, 6 bases remained unmatched. CDR3 nucleotides: TGTGCCAGCAGTAGCCAGGGGGCGGGTCAGCCCCAGCATTTT. It is translated as CASSSQGAGQPQHF.

This chain connects TRBV7-2 to TRBJ1-2; D possibly corresponds to TRBD1 (5 bases). Looked up from germline, CDR1 is SGHTA and CDR2 is FQGNSA. V lost 2 bases and J 4 bases, leaving 14 bases between the germline ends. CDR3 length: 15 residues. CDR3 coding DNA: TGTGCCAGCAGCTTAAGGGGAGGAAGTACCTATGGCTACACCTTC. Translated, it gives CASSLRGGSTYGYTF. The full variable domain, in which reference TRBV7-2 and TRBJ1-2 provide the parts outside the CDR3, is GAGVSQSPSNKVTEKGKDVELRCDPISGHTALYWYRQSLGQGLEFLIYFQGNSAPDKSGLPSDRFSAERTGGSVSTLTIQRTQQEDSAVYLCASSLRGGSTYGYTFGSGTRLTVV.

CDR3 residues: CASSLKLAGLYNEQFF. The CDR3 coding sequence is TGTGCCAGCAGCTTAAAGTTAGCGGGACTCTACAATGAGCAGTTCTTC. The V call is TRBV7-2, the J call TRBJ2-1, with TRBD2 matching over 8 bases. CDR1 is SGHTA, CDR2 FQGNSA, per germline. Germline trimming cut 2 bases from V and 3 bases from J; bases unmatched to any gene: 6. CDR3 length: 16 amino acids. The variable domain in full, completed from reference TRBV7-2 and TRBJ2-1, reads GAGVSQSPSNKVTEKGKDVELRCDPISGHTALYWYRQSLGQGLEFLIYFQGNSAPDKSGLPSDRFSAERTGGSVSTLTIQRTQQEDSAVYLCASSLKLAGLYNEQFFGPGTRLTVL.

This rearrangement joins TRBV2 to TRBJ2-7; 9 positions agree with TRBD2. Unmatched junction bases numbered 9, after V lost 6 bases and J lost 3 bases. Germline V lookup: CDR1 SNHLY, CDR2 FYNNEI. The CDR3 length is 15 residues. This chain's CDR3 is CASRTTSGGIYEQYF. The DNA of the CDR3 is TGTGCCAGCAGAACTACGAGCGGGGGGATCTACGAGCAGTACTTC.

J is TRBJ1-2 and V is TRBV2, with D perhaps TRBD1 (5 bases). Trimming removed 5 bases from V and 4 bases from J, with 17 bases in between. This CDR3 is built from 15 residues. The V gene's germline CDR1 is SNHLY and CDR2 FYNNEI. The CDR3 here is CASSRGTGGSYGYTF. Written as DNA, the CDR3 is TGTGCCAGCAGTAGGGGAACAGGAGGCTCCTATGGCTACACCTTC. Together with reference TRBV2 and TRBJ1-2, the CDR3 gives the full variable domain: EPEVTQTPSHQVTQMGQEVILRCVPISNHLYFYWYRQILGQKVEFLVSFYNNEISEKSEIFDDQFSVERPDGSNFTLKIRSTKLEDSAMYFCASSRGTGGSYGYTFGSGTRLTVV.

V usage is TRBV11-2 and J usage is TRBJ1-1; D possibly corresponds to TRBD1 (6 bases). The germline gives CDR1 SGHAT, CDR2 FQNNGV. Trimming took off 1 base at V and 7 bases at J, with 10 bases between the two ends. The CDR3 is made up of 13 amino acids. The CDR3 spells CASSLGGAFEAFF. The CDR3 region has the DNA TGTGCCAGCAGCTTAGGGGGGGCGTTTGAAGCTTTCTTT.

The chain joins TRBV5-1 to TRBJ1-1, with TRBD1 identical over 7 bases. V lost 4 bases and J lost 0; bases outside the gene matches: 6. The V gene's germline CDR1 is SGHRS and CDR2 YFSETQ. The CDR3 has 15 residues. The CDR3, as DNA: TGCGCCAGCAGCGCCCTGACAGGGATGAACACTGAAGCTTTCTTT. Translating it yields CASSALTGMNTEAFF.

A single count supports this clone. The chain recombines TRBV9 with TRBJ2-2; unclear D gene. Between the trimmed V and J ends, which lost 3 bases and 3 bases, there was a span of 6 bases. Germline assignment: CDR1 SGDLS and CDR2 YYNGEE. This CDR3 has 13 residues. CDR3 bases: TGTGCCAGCAGCGGATACGACACCGGGGAGCTGTTTTTT. Its protein product is CASSGYDTGELFF.

Of note for this clone: The same CDR3 also results from other DNA sequences found in this sample. This sequence joins TRBV6-1 and TRBJ1-5; 9 nucleotides match TRBD1. The CDR3 consists of 14 residues. Looked up from germline, CDR1 is MNHNS and CDR2 is SASEGT. J was trimmed by 6 bases and V by 1 base; bases with no gene match: 1. This CDR3 is CASSEDRGRQPQHF. The DNA of the CDR3 is TGTGCCAGCAGTGAAGACAGGGGGCGTCAGCCCCAGCATTTT.

This clone showed up just once. This chain uses TRBV18 with TRBJ2-3, with unresolved D. V was trimmed by 3 bases and J by 1 base, leaving 8 bases between them. The CDR3 has 14 amino acids. Germline V lookup: CDR1 KGHSH, CDR2 LQKENI. This CDR3 is CASSPFGGTDTQYF. The CDR3 DNA follows: TGTGCCAGCTCACCGTTTGGCGGCACAGATACGCAGTATTTT.

This chain uses TRBV19 with TRBJ1-1; 9 bases are shared with TRBD1. J was trimmed by 5 bases and V by 5 bases; bases with no gene match: 9. The length of the CDR3 is 15 residues. CDR1 is LNHDA, CDR2 SQIVND, per germline (reference sequence). The CDR3 protein is CASSPTDRGKTEAFF. Written as DNA, the CDR3 is TGTGCCAGTAGTCCCACGGACAGGGGAAAAACTGAAGCTTTCTTT.

The rearrangement links TRBV5-4 to TRBJ2-1; tentative D call: TRBD2 (6 bases). Germline V gives CDR1 SGHNT, CDR2 YYREEE (reference sequence). V lost 2 bases to trimming and J lost 12 bases, with 9 bases between them. This CDR3 has 11 residues. The CDR3 here is CASSFRDSQFF. CDR3 coding DNA: TGTGCCAGCAGCTTCCGGGACTCGCAGTTCTTC.

Written as DNA, the CDR3 is TGTGCCAGCAGCCCACCCTCCGGGACAGGGGGCGACTATGGCTACACCTTC. Encoded protein: CASSPPSGTGGDYGYTF. The rearrangement uses TRBV7-6 and TRBJ1-2; 12 bases are a match to TRBD1. This CDR3 is 17 amino acids long. CDR1 is SGHVS and CDR2 is FNYEAQ in the germline V gene. The V segment lost 5 bases and the J segment 3 bases; nucleotides outside the gene matches: 10.

This clone was counted a single time. The chain employs TRBV7-2 and TRBJ1-5; 10 bases fit TRBD1. J gave up 5 bases and V 5 bases, and 9 bases lay outside the gene matches. The CDR3 spans 16 residues. Per germline, CDR1 SGHTA and CDR2 FQGNSA. CDR3 in amino acids: CASSPLGTGVDQPQHF. The CDR3 nucleotides read TGTGCCAGCAGCCCCCTCGGGACAGGGGTGGATCAGCCCCAGCATTTT.

For this clone: Other DNA sequences of this sample code for an identical CDR3. The genes are TRBV2 and TRBJ2-7, with D perhaps TRBD2 (5 bases). Deletions cut 4 bases from V and 2 bases from J, with 9 bases between. The CDR3 loop spans 13 amino acids. The germline V gene encodes CDR1 SNHLY and CDR2 FYNNEI. CDR3 in DNA: TGTGCCAGCAGTGGGACGGGAACCTACGAGCAGTACTTC. Translation gives CASSGTGTYEQYF.